This T cell receptor beta chain was recorded in a study of blood T cell repertoires in COVID-19. Study background: Samples taken during acute and convalescent COVID-19 were collected in the United States, Italy and Spain.

Per the original data handling: Quantification of nucleated cells was approximated via reference gene primer amplification. Data came from immunoSEQ multiplex PCR; TCRdb stores just in-frame clones and leaves some out. That table gives V, J and clone size, and the DNA gave D and trimming. This repertoire shows about 480,000 clones, about 89% found once; its top ten account for roughly 8.3%. This CDR3 has 15 residues. V was pared by 5 bases and J by 11 bases, with 6 bases of the junction left unmatched. Germline lookup yields CDR1 SGHNT and CDR2 YENEEA. This clone was counted once. The chain has TRBV11-3 and TRBJ2-1, with 16 bases identical to TRBD2. Sequencing was done on a sample of peripheral blood. This sequence was found in a woman between 45 and 65 years old with COVID-19, enrolled during active disease. CDR3 sequence (DNA): TGTGCCAGCAGCCCTGGGACTAGCGGGGGGGCCCAGCAGTTCTTC. Its translation: CASSPGTSGGAQQFF.